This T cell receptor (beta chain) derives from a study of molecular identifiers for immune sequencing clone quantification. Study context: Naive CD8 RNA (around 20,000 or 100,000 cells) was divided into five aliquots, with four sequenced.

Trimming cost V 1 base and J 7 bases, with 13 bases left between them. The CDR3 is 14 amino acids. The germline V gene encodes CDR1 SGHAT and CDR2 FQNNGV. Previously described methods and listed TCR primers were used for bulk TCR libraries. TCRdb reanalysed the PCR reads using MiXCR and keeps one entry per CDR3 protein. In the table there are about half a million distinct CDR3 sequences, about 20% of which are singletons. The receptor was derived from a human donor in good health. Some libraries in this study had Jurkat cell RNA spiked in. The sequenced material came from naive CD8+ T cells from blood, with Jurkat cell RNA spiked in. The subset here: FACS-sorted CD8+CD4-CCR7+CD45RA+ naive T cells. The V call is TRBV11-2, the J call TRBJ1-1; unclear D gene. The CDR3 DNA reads TGTGCCAGCAGCTTAGTTACCGGACCGAGTGAAGCTTTCTTT. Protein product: CASSLVTGPSEAFF.